This T cell receptor beta chain was observed in a study of CD4+ T cells in melanoma. Study-level findings and limits: In melanoma, neoantigen-specific CD4+ T cells reportedly differed in differentiation state. CD8+ T cell, macrophage and B cell function reportedly correlated with neoantigen-specific CD4+ T cells.

As regards this clone: Its antigen is not known. The junction does not match germline at one end; this may be a read error.

This CDR3 has 14 amino acids. Germline CDR1 SGHRS, CDR2 YFSETQ. Clones were sequenced by immunoSEQ multiplex PCR, and TCRdb holds only the in-frame ones, with some missing. The table records 52,000 or so clones, 55% to 75% of them present only once. The chain combines TRBV5-1 with TRBJ2-7, with D perhaps being TRBD1 or TRBD2 (5 bases each). Sequencing input: tumor tissue. This receptor was taken from a human donor with melanoma. CDR3 nucleotide sequence: TGTGCCAGCAGCCCCGGGATGGGGGCCTACGAGCAGTACTTC. Protein sequence: CASSPGMGAYEQYF.